This T cell receptor (beta chain) was obtained from a study of technical replicates of blood from several donors. Clones were sequenced by immunoSEQ multiplex PCR, and TCRdb holds only the in-frame ones, with some missing. The data contain about 75,000 clones, around 92% of them singletons. In germline, CDR1 is MNHEY, CDR2 SMNVEV (reference sequence). Trimming took 5 bases from V and 1 from J, leaving 11 bases between them. The CDR3 has 14 amino acids. This clone was observed a handful of times. The receptor's source is a human donor in good health. Some clones in this sample may be carry-over from other donors' samples. Input material: T cells isolated from PBMCs. This chain links TRBV27 with TRBJ1-1, with D unclear. In DNA form, the CDR3 reads TGTGCCAGCAGTCCTCTCCGGGAGAACACTGAAGCTTTCTTT. It codes for CASSPLRENTEAFF.